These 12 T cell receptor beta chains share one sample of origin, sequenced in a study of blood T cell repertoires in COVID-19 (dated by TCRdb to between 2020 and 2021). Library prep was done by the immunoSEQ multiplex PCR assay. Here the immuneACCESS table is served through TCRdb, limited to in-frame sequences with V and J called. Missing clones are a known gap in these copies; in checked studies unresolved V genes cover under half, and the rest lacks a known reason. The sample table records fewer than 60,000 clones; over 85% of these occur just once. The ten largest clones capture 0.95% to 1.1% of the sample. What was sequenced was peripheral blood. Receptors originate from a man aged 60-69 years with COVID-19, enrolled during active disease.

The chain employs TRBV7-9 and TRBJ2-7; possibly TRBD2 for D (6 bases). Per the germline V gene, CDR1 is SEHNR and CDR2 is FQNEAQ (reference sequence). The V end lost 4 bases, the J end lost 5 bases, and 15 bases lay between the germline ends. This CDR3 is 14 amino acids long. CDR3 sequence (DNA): TGTGCCAGCAGCTCAAAACCTCGCGGGGACGAGCAGTACTTC. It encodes CASSSKPRGDEQYF.

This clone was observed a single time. In DNA form, the CDR3 reads TGTGCCAGCAGTGAAGACAGGACTTACGAGCAGTACTTC. Translated, it gives CASSEDRTYEQYF. The chain carries TRBV25-1 and TRBJ2-7; tentatively, D is TRBD1 (6 bases). The ends were cut back, 2 bases at V and 4 bases at J, with 9 bases in the middle. The length of the CDR3 is 13 residues. Per germline, CDR1 MGHDK and CDR2 SYGVNS.

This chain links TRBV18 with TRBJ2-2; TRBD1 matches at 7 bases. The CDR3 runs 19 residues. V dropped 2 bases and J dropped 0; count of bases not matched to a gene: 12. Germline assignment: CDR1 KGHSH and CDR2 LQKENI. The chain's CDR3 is CASSPIFLSGTANTGELFF. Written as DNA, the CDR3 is TGTGCCAGCTCACCAATTTTTTTGTCCGGGACAGCGAACACCGGGGAGCTGTTTTTT.

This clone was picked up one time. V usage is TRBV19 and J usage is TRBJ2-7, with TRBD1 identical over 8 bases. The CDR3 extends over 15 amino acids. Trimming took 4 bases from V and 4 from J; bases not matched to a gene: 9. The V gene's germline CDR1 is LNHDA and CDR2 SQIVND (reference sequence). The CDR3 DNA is TGTGCCAGTAGTAATCGGGACAGGCCTCCTTACGAGCAGTACTTC. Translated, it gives CASSNRDRPPYEQYF.

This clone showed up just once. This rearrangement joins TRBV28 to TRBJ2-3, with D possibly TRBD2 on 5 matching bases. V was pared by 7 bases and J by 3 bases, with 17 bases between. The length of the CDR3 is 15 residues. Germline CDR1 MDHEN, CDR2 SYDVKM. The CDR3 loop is CASNPPGGGTDTQYF. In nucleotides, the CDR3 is TGTGCCAGCAATCCTCCCGGAGGCGGAACAGATACGCAGTATTTT.

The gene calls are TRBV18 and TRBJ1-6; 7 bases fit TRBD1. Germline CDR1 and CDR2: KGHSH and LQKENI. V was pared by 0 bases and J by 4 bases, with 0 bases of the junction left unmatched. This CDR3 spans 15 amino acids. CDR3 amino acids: CASSPPGQYNSPLHF. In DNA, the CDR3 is TGTGCCAGCTCACCACCGGGACAGTATAATTCACCCCTCCACTTT.

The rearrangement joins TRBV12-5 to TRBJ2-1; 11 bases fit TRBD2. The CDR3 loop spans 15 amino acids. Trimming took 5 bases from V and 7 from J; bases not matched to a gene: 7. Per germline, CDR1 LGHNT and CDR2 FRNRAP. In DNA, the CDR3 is TGTGCTAGTGGTGATCTAGCGGGAGGTGGAAATGAGCAGTTCTTC. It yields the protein CASGDLAGGGNEQFF.

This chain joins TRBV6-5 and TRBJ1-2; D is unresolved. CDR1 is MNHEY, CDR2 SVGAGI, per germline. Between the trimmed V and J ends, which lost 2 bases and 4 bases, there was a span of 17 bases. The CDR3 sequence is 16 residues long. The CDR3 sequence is CASSYDTPVLSYGYTF. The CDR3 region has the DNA TGTGCCAGCAGTTACGATACTCCGGTTTTGTCCTATGGCTACACCTTC.

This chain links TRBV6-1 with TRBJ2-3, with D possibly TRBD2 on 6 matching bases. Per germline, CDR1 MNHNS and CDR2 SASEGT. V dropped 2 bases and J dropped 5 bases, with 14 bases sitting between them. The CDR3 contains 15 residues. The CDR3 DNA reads TGTGCCAGCAGTGAACCGGGAGATGTGGTAGATACGCAGTATTTT. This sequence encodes CASSEPGDVVDTQYF.

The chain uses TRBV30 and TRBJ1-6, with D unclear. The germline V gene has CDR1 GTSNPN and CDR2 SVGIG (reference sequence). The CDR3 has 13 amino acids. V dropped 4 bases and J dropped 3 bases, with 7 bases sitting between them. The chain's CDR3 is CAWTANYNSPLHF. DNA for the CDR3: TGTGCCTGGACAGCGAACTATAATTCACCCCTCCACTTT.

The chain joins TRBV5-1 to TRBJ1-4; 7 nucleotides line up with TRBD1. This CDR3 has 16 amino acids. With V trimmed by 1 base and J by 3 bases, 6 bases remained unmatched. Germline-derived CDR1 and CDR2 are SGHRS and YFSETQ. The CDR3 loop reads CASSLRGGGPNEKLFF. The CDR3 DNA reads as TGCGCCAGCAGCTTGAGAGGGGGCGGCCCTAATGAAAAACTGTTTTTT.

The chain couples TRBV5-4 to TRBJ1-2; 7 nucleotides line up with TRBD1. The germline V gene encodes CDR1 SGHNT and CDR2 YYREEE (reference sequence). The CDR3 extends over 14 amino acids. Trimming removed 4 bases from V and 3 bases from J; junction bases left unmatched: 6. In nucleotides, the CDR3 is TGTGCCAGCAGCGCCGACCAGGGGGACTATGGCTACACCTTC. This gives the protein CASSADQGDYGYTF. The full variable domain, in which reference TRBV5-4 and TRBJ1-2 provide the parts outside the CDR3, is ETGVTQSPTHLIKTRGQQVTLRCSSQSGHNTVSWYQQALGQGPQFIFQYYREEENGRGNFPPRFSGLQFPNYSSELNVNALELDDSALYLCASSADQGDYGYTFGSGTRLTVV.